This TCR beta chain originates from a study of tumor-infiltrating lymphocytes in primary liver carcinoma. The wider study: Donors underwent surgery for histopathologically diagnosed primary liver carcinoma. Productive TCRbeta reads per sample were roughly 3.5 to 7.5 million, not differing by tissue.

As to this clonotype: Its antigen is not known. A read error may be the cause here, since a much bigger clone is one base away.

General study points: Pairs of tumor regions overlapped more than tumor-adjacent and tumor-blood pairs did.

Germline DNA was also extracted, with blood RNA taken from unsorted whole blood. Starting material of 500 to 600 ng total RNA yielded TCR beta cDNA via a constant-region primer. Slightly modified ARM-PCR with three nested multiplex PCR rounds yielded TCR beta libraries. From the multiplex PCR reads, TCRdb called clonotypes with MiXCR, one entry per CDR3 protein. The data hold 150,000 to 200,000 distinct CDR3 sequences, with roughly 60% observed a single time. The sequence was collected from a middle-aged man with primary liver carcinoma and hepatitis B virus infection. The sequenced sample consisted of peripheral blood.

CDR3 DNA sequence: TGTGCCAGCAGCTTAGTGGGGAATATCTCCTACGAGCAGTACTTC. It encodes CASSLVGNISYEQYF. The J gene is TRBJ2-7, the V gene TRBV11-2; D gene unclear. Trimming pared 1 base from V and 0 bases from J, leaving 10 bases between. Germline values: CDR1 SGHAT, CDR2 FQNNGV. The CDR3 runs to 15 residues.